This T cell receptor (beta chain) was sequenced during a study of T cell responses to AZD1222 COVID-19 vaccine. Study-level findings and limits: Clonal diversity was possibly underestimated, and white British individuals and females predominated among donors.

The CDR3 is 15 amino acids. V lost 0 bases and J lost 6, with 14 bases in between. CDR1 is SGHRS and CDR2 is YFSETQ in the germline V gene. Measured with immunoSEQ multiplex PCR; TCRdb has only the in-frame clones, and not every one. In the table there are just over 70,000 clones, 85% of which are singletons. Concerning this clone: The antigen is unknown.

The source of this sequence is an adult in good health. The sequencing here drew on peripheral blood, taken on day 0 of AZD1222 vaccination. J is TRBJ2-3 and V is TRBV5-1; tentatively, D is TRBD1 or TRBD2 (6 bases each). The CDR3 here is CASSLGTQGRDTQYF. CDR3 coding DNA: TGCGCCAGCAGCTTGGGTACGCAGGGGAGGGATACGCAGTATTTT.